Described below is a single TCR beta chain sequence and its context. Its target is not known. The TCR beta libraries were generated through quantitative 5'-RACE incorporating molecular barcodes. TCRdb re-called the 5' RACE reads with MiXCR, one entry per CDR3 protein. Of about 130,000 distinct CDR3 sequences in the sample, over 9.5% were seen once. This sample stems from a study of CD8 T cells in ankylosing spondylitis. Findings and limits, study-wide: Disease-associated clonotypes exhibited CD8+ identity and were relatively infrequent in peripheral blood. One TCR beta motif, made up of roughly 8 highly homologous variants, appeared characteristic of ankylosing spondylitis blood. Reactive arthritis synovial fluid and blood were previously reported to contain some motif variants.

The CDR3 is 15 residues long. Germline V gene lookup returns CDR1 SGDLS and CDR2 YYNGEE. V was cut by 3 bases and J by 5 bases, with 14 bases left in between. The material sequenced was blood, either unsorted or a sorted T cell fraction (not recorded which). The rearrangement uses TRBV9 and TRBJ1-4; D unclear. This sequence was found in a female donor with ankylosing spondylitis or in good health (not recorded which). This chain's CDR3 is CASSAGSVLNEKLFF. In nucleotides, the CDR3 is TGTGCCAGCAGCGCCGGATCGGTCCTGAATGAAAAACTGTTTTTT. Variable domain in full (rest from reference TRBV9 and TRBJ1-4): DSGVTQTPKHLITATGQRVTLRCSPRSGDLSVYWYQQSLDQGLQFLIQYYNGEERAKGNILERFSAQQFPDLHSELNLSSLELGDSALYFCASSAGSVLNEKLFFGSGTQLSVL.